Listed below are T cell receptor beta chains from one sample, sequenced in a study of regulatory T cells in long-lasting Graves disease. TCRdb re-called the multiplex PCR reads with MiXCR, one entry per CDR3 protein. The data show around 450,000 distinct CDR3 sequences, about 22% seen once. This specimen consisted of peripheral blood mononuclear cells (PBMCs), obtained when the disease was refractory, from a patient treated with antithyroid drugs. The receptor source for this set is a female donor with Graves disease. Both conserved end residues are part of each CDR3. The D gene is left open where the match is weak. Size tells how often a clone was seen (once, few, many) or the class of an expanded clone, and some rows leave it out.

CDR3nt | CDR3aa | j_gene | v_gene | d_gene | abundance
TGTGCCACTGCCTCGGGACAGGGACCCTACGAGCAGTACTTC | CATASGQGPYEQYF | TRBJ2-7 | TRBV19 | TRBD1 | few
TGTGCCAGCAGTTCGCTCGACAGCGGGATTCCCTACGAGCAGTACTTC | CASSSLDSGIPYEQYF | TRBJ2-7 | TRBV6-2/TRBV6-3 | TRBD2 | many
TGTGCCAGCAGTGGTAGTGGAGGGTTTGGTCAGCCCCAGCATTTT | CASSGSGGFGQPQHF | TRBJ1-5 | TRBV2 | - | many
TGTGCCAGCAGCTTACGTGGAGGGGCGGAGAGCCATGGCTACACCTTC | CASSLRGGAESHGYTF | TRBJ1-2 | TRBV13 | - | -
TGTGCCAGCAGCCACCTCGCGCGGGGGGGGTTCTACGAGCAGTACTTC | CASSHLARGGFYEQYF | TRBJ2-7 | TRBV28 | TRBD2 | few
TGCGCCAGCAGCTTAAGACAGGGGTTGACTGAAGCTTTCTTT | CASSLRQGLTEAFF | TRBJ1-1 | TRBV5-1 | TRBD1 | few
TGTGCCAGCAGCACCATTCGGACATCTTTTGTGCAGTACTTC | CASSTIRTSFVQYF | TRBJ2-7 | TRBV7-2 | - | few
TGTGCCAGCAGTCACGGGACTAGCGGATACAATGAGCAGTTCTTC | CASSHGTSGYNEQFF | TRBJ2-1 | TRBV28 | TRBD2 | -
TGCGCCAGCAGCTTGGTCGGGGTAGAAACGTTCTTC | CASSLVGVETFF | TRBJ1-2 | TRBV5-1 | - | few
TGTGCCAGCAGCTTAGCAGGAACTGGGGCCAACGTCCTGACTTTC | CASSLAGTGANVLTF | TRBJ2-6 | TRBV28 | - | many
TGTGCCAGCAGCCAAGATACGACAGAAGATCAGCCCCAGCATTTT | CASSQDTTEDQPQHF | TRBJ1-5 | TRBV3-1 | - | -
TGTGCCACCAGCAGAGATCCGGGGGCTGGAAACACCATATATTTT | CATSRDPGAGNTIYF | TRBJ1-3 | TRBV15 | - | many
TGTGCCAGCAATAGCGGAGATCCCTCCTACAATGAGCAGTTCTTC | CASNSGDPSYNEQFF | TRBJ2-1 | TRBV7-9 | - | few
TGTGCCAGCAGCCCCGCGGGCCCCCCCTCAAAAACTGAAGCTTTCTTT | CASSPAGPPSKTEAFF | TRBJ1-1 | TRBV7-3 | - | few
TGTGCCAGCAGTTCCGATAGTAGAACTCGCGGTTACGAGCAGTACTTC | CASSSDSRTRGYEQYF | TRBJ2-7 | TRBV6-9 | - | many
TGTGCCAGCAGTTTGTCCGGGACAGGGCCTTACAATGAGCAGTTCTTC | CASSLSGTGPYNEQFF | TRBJ2-1 | TRBV27 | TRBD1 | -
TGTGCCTGGAGAACAGGGGGCAACACCGGGGAGCTGTTTTTT | CAWRTGGNTGELFF | TRBJ2-2 | TRBV30 | TRBD1 | -
TGTGCCAGTAGTATGAAACCTGGCGAGCAGTACTTC | CASSMKPGEQYF | TRBJ2-7 | TRBV19 | - | few
TGTGCCAGCAGCCACAACCCAGGTAGCGGGACAAGGGAGCAGTACTTC | CASSHNPGSGTREQYF | TRBJ2-7 | TRBV5-4 | TRBD2 | -
TGTGCCAGCAGTTCCCAGCAGGCGTACCAAGAGACCCAGTACTTC | CASSSQQAYQETQYF | TRBJ2-5 | TRBV28 | - | many
TGTGCCAGCAACCCCATGGGACTAGCGGGAGTTGAGACCCAGTACTTC | CASNPMGLAGVETQYF | TRBJ2-5 | TRBV7-2 | TRBD2 | -
TGTGCCAGCCAAGGGACGGCTTTGGGAGAGCAGTACTTC | CASQGTALGEQYF | TRBJ2-7 | TRBV6-1 | - | many
TGTGCCAGCAGCTTAAAGGGACTAGCGGGGGCGACCGGGGAGCTGTTTTTT | CASSLKGLAGATGELFF | TRBJ2-2 | TRBV7-3 | TRBD2 | many
TGTGCCTGGGCCCGTGACTCCTACGAGCAGTACTTC | CAWARDSYEQYF | TRBJ2-7 | TRBV30 | - | -
TGTGCCAGCAATCCTTCCGGGACAGGGGGAATCGACGAGCAGTACTTC | CASNPSGTGGIDEQYF | TRBJ2-7 | TRBV28 | TRBD1 | -
TGCAGTGCTAGTACCGGGACAGGGAGTAACACCATATATTTT | CSASTGTGSNTIYF | TRBJ1-3 | TRBV20-1 | TRBD1 | few
TGTGCCTGGGGACAGGATGGCAATCAGCCCCAGCATTTT | CAWGQDGNQPQHF | TRBJ1-5 | TRBV30 | TRBD1 | few
TGCAGTGCTAGAACGCCCAGGACCTACGAGCAGTACTTC | CSARTPRTYEQYF | TRBJ2-7 | TRBV20-1 | - | few
TGTGCCAGCAGTTCAACACGAACGAACAGGGGACCTCGCTACGAGCAGTACTTC | CASSSTRTNRGPRYEQYF | TRBJ2-7 | TRBV28 | TRBD1 | many
TGTGCCAGCAGTGAAGCGGGAGGTGCTAGGTGGGCCGGGGAGCTGTTTTTT | CASSEAGGARWAGELFF | TRBJ2-2 | TRBV2 | - | many
TGCGCCAGCAGCCAAGGGTGGCGTTCGGCGACTAATGAAAAACTGTTTTTT | CASSQGWRSATNEKLFF | TRBJ1-4 | TRBV4-1 | - | few
TGTGCCAGCAGCTTAGGTGGGGGAAACTATGGCTACACCTTC | CASSLGGGNYGYTF | TRBJ1-2 | TRBV7-9 | - | many
TGTGCCAGCAGTTACTCCTCAACAGGGGTTGGTGGCTACACCTTC | CASSYSSTGVGGYTF | TRBJ1-2 | TRBV6-5 | TRBD1 | -
TGTGCCAGCAGTTCCCCGCTACAGGGCCCGGGCTACACCTTC | CASSSPLQGPGYTF | TRBJ1-2 | TRBV28 | - | many
TGTGCCAGTATGGGGGAGTGGGGAAAACTGTTTTTT | CASMGEWGKLFF | TRBJ1-4 | TRBV12-3/TRBV12-4 | - | many
TGCAGTGTTCCCTTGACAGGCGTACCTGAAGCTTTCTTT | CSVPLTGVPEAFF | TRBJ1-1 | TRBV20-1 | - | many
TGTGCCAGCAGTTTAGCACCGGCGGGCAATCAGCCCCAGCATTTT | CASSLAPAGNQPQHF | TRBJ1-5 | TRBV6-9 | - | few
TGTGCCAGCAGGGCGGGAGCTGGGGAGACCCAGTACTTC | CASRAGAGETQYF | TRBJ2-5 | TRBV7-9 | TRBD2 | few
TGTGCCAGCAGCTTTGGGGTTTCGAACACTGAAGCTTTCTTT | CASSFGVSNTEAFF | TRBJ1-1 | TRBV7-9 | - | few
TGTGCCAGCAGTGAAAGGGCTAGCGGGGGGGAAAACATTCAGTACTTC | CASSERASGGENIQYF | TRBJ2-4 | TRBV2 | TRBD2 | many
TGTGCCATAGCCGCGGGACAGGGAGACACCGGGGAGCTGTTTTTT | CAIAAGQGDTGELFF | TRBJ2-2 | TRBV10-3 | TRBD1 | once